The clone carrying this T cell receptor (beta chain) was detected a few times. The data were obtained in a study of blood T cell repertoires in COVID-19. Study-wide context: COVID-19 samples collected from the United States, Italy and Spain covered acute and convalescent phases. PBMCs, B-cell-depleted T cells, or T cells provided the cDNA or gDNA that made up the material.

Source study methods: Amplification of reference gene primers provided the estimated nucleated cell counts. Sequencing was performed with immunoSEQ multiplex PCR; in TCRdb, only in-frame clones are kept and a portion is missing. That table furnishes V, J and clone size, whereas the DNA furnished D and trimming. This table holds roughly 39,000 clones, 88% found once. CDR1 is MNHNS, CDR2 SASEGT, per germline. V was clipped by 1 base and J by 1 base, with 4 bases between them. CDR3 length equals 13 residues. The sequencing sample was made of peripheral blood. The TCR originated in a woman aged 65 to 85 with acute or convalescent COVID-19. The chain couples TRBV6-1 to TRBJ1-2, with no clear D. As DNA, the CDR3 is TGTGCCAGCAGTGAAGGACTTAACTATGGCTACACCTTC. Encoded protein: CASSEGLNYGYTF.